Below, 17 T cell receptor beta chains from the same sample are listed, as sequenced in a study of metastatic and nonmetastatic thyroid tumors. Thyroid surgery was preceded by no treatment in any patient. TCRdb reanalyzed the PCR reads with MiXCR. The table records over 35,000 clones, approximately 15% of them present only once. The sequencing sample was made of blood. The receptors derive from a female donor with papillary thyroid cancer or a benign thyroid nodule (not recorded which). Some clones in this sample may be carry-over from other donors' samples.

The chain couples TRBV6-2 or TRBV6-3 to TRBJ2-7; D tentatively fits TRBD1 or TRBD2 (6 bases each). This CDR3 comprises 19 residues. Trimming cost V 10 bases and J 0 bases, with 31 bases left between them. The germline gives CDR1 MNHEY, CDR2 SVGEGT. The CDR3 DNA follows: TGTGCCACTCCTGGTAGGCTACAGGGAGGTAGTAGCGGCTCCTACGAGCAGTACGTC. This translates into CATPGRLQGGSSGSYEQYV.

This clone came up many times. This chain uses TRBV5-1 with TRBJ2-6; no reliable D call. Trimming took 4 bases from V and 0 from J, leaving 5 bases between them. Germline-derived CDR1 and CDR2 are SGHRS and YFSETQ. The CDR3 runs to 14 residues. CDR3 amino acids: CASSIPSGANVLTF. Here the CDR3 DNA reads TGCGCCAGCAGCATACCCTCTGGGGCCAACGTCCTGACTTTC.

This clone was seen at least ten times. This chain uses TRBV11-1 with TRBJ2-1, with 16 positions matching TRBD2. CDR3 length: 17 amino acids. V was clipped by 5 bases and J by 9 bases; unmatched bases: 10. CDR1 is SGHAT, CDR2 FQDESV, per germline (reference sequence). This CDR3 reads CASSEPGLAGGPAEQFF. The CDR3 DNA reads TGTGCCAGCAGCGAACCGGGACTAGCGGGAGGGCCCGCTGAGCAGTTCTTC.

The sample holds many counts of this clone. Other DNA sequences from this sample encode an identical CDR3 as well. The CDR3 nucleotides are TGTGCCAGCAGCGTAGCTACTGGGACAGAAGCTTTCTTT. It yields the protein CASSVATGTEAFF. The rearrangement links TRBV9 to TRBJ1-1; D is possibly TRBD1 (6 bases). The V and J ends lost 0 bases and 8 bases respectively, with 11 bases between them. The CDR3 extends over 13 amino acids. The V gene's germline CDR1 is SGDLS and CDR2 YYNGEE.

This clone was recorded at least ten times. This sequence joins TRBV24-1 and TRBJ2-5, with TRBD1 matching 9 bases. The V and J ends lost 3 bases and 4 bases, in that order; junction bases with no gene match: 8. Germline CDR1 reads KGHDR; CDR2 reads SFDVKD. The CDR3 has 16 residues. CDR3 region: CATSDITGTGLETQYF. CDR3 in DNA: TGTGCCACCAGTGATATAACCGGGACAGGGTTAGAGACCCAGTACTTC.

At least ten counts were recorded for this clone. CDR3 coding DNA: TGTGCCAGCAGTGCCAGGGGATGGAGCAATCAGCCCCAGCATTTT. As protein: CASSARGWSNQPQHF. This chain joins TRBV6-1 and TRBJ1-5; TRBD1 is a possible D gene (6 bases). This CDR3 comprises 15 residues. CDR1 is MNHNS, CDR2 SASEGT, per germline. The V and J ends lost 4 bases and 1 base respectively, with 11 bases between them.

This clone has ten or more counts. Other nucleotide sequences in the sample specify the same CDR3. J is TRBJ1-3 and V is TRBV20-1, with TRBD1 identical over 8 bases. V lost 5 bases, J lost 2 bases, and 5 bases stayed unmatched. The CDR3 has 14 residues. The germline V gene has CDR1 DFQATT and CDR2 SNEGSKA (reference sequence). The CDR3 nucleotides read TGCAGTGCTCCACAGGGGGGAACTGGAAACACCATATATTTT. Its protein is CSAPQGGTGNTIYF.

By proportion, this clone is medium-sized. CDR3 coding DNA: TGTGCCAGCAGTGACCCCGCTAGCGGGAGCCCTACAAATGAGCAGTTCTTC. This codes for CASSDPASGSPTNEQFF. The chain uses TRBV6-1 and TRBJ2-1; 10 positions match TRBD2. Germline assignment: CDR1 MNHNS and CDR2 SASEGT. V dropped 3 bases and J dropped 7; count of bases not matched to a gene: 12. The CDR3 covers 17 residues.

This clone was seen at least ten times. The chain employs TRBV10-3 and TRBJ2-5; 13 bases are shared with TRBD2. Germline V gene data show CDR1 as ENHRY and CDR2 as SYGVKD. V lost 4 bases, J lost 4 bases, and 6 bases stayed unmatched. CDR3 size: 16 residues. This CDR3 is CAISVGLAGAGETQYF. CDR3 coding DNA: TGTGCCATCAGTGTAGGACTAGCGGGGGCAGGAGAGACCCAGTACTTC.

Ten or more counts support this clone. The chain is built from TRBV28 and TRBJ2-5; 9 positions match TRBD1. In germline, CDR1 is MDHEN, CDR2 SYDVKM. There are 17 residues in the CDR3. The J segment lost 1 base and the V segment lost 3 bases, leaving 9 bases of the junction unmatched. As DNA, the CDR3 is TGTGCCAGCAGTTTCGTCCCGGGACAGGGAATCCAAGAGACCCAGTACTTC. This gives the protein CASSFVPGQGIQETQYF.

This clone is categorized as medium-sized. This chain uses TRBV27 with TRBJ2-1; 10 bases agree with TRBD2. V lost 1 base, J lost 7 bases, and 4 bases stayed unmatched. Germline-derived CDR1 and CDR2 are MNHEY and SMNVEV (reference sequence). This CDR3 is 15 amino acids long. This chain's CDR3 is CASSLYPGLANEQFF. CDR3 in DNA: TGTGCCAGCAGTTTATATCCGGGACTAGCGAATGAGCAGTTCTTC.

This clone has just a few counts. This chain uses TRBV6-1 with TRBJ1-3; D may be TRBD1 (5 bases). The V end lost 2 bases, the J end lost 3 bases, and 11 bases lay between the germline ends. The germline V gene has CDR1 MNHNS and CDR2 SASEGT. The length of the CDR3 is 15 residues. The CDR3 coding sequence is TGTGCCAGCAGTGAAACGGGACGAGGTGGAAACACCATATATTTT. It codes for CASSETGRGGNTIYF.

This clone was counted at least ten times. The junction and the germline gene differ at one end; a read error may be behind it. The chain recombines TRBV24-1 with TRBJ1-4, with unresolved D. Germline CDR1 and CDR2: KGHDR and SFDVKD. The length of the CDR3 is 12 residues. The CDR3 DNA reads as TGTGCCGCCAGTGACGCAGGTGAAAAACTGTTTTTT. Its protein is CAASDAGEKLFF.

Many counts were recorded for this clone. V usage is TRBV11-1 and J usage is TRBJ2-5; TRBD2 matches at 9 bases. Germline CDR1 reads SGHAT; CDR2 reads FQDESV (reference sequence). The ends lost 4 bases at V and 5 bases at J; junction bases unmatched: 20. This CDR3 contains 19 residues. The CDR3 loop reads CASSSTQREAGGIGETQYF. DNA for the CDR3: TGTGCCAGCAGCTCGACCCAAAGGGAAGCGGGAGGTATCGGGGAGACCCAGTACTTC.

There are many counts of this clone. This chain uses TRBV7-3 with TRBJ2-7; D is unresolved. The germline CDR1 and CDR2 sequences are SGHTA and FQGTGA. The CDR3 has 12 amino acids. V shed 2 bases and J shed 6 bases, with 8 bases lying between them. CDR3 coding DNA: TGTGCCAGCAGCTTAGTACCAGGCGAGCAGTACTTC. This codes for CASSLVPGEQYF.

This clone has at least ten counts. The DNA for the CDR3 is TGTGCCAGCAAGGGACTAGCGGGCACAGATACGCAGTATTTT. Amino acids: CASKGLAGTDTQYF. This chain uses TRBV6-2 or TRBV6-3 with TRBJ2-3, with 11 bases fitting TRBD2. This CDR3 region has 14 residues. After removal of 7 bases from V and 1 base from J, the junction contained 1 base not matched to a gene. Looked up from germline, CDR1 is MNHEY and CDR2 is SVGEGT.

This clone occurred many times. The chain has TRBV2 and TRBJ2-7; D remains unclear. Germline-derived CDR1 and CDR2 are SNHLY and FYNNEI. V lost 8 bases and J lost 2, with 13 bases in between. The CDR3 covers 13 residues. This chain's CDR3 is CASWTPRTYEQYF. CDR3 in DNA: TGTGCCAGCTGGACCCCCCGGACCTACGAGCAGTACTTC.